The next 12 T cell receptor beta chains were all read from a single sample in a study of cytomegalovirus exposure and HLA in healthy donors (dated by TCRdb to about 2017). Library construction relied on the immunoSEQ multiplex PCR assay. A mixture of 60 forward primers for TCR Vbeta segments and 13 reverse primers for TCR Jbeta segments was used in the multiplex PCR. Held by TCRdb, this immuneACCESS table contains in-frame sequences only and omits some clones. Under half of the omission traces to an unresolved V gene where checked; the cause of the rest is unknown. Here the sample has roughly 130,000 clones; about 81% occur a single time. The biggest ten clones account for under 7% of the sample. The sample comprised PBMCs. The receptors here all came from a woman in her 40s in good health and CMV-seropositive.

The genes are TRBV2 and TRBJ2-7; TRBD1 might be the D (8 bases). CDR1 is SNHLY and CDR2 is FYNNEI in the germline V gene. Trimming pared 5 bases from V and 5 bases from J, leaving 16 bases between. The CDR3 has 14 amino acids. CDR3 protein: CASSHRTGRDEQYF. In DNA, the CDR3 is TGTGCCAGCAGTCACCGGACAGGGAGGGACGAGCAGTACTTC.

The V call is TRBV19, the J call TRBJ2-5; 9 bases line up with TRBD2. The J call may be incorrect, as the DNA end agrees better with TRBJ2-7. The CDR3 totals 14 residues. The germline V gene encodes CDR1 LNHDA and CDR2 SQIVND (reference sequence). Here the CDR3 DNA reads TGTGCCAGTAGTATAGCTAGCGGGGAGCGCGAGCAGTACTTC. The encoded protein is CASSIASGEREQYF.

This clone occurred a few times. The rearrangement uses TRBV7-8 and TRBJ2-7; perhaps TRBD1 as D (6 bases). The CDR3 covers 13 residues. Between the trimmed V and J ends, which lost 5 bases and 2 bases, there was a span of 10 bases. Germline CDR1 is SGHVS and CDR2 is FQNEAQ. CDR3 sequence reads: CASSEGGTYEQYF. CDR3 nucleotides: TGTGCCAGCAGCGAAGGGGGAACCTACGAGCAGTACTTC.

The rearrangement joins TRBV7-2 to TRBJ2-1; 10 positions agree with TRBD2. Germline-derived CDR1 and CDR2 are SGHTA and FQGNSA. The V segment lost 6 bases and the J segment 7 bases; nucleotides outside the gene matches: 12. The CDR3 is 16 residues long. CDR3 sequence reads: CASRRNPGLASNEQFF. CDR3 sequence (DNA): TGTGCCAGCAGACGAAACCCGGGACTAGCGAGTAATGAGCAGTTCTTC. Full variable domain (outside the CDR3, taken from reference TRBV7-2 and TRBJ2-1): GAGVSQSPSNKVTEKGKDVELRCDPISGHTALYWYRQSLGQGLEFLIYFQGNSAPDKSGLPSDRFSAERTGGSVSTLTIQRTQQEDSAVYLCASRRNPGLASNEQFFGPGTRLTVL.

The chain carries TRBV5-1 and TRBJ2-3, with D hard to call. CDR3 length: 15 residues. V was clipped by 5 bases and J by 0 bases, with 13 bases between them. Germline assignment: CDR1 SGHRS and CDR2 YFSETQ. As DNA, the CDR3 is TGCGCCAGCAGAATCCGACCGACTAGCACAGATACGCAGTATTTT. It codes for CASRIRPTSTDTQYF. The variable domain in full, completed from reference TRBV5-1 and TRBJ2-3, reads KAGVTQTPRYLIKTRGQQVTLSCSPISGHRSVSWYQQTPGQGLQFLFEYFSETQRNKGNFPGRFSGRQFSNSRSEMNVSTLELGDSALYLCASRIRPTSTDTQYFGPGTRLTVL.

This clone was counted a single time. The germline gene is not matched at one end of the junction; a read error may be the cause. The chain combines TRBV7-7 with TRBJ2-2; D gene ambiguous. Germline CDR1 reads SSHAT; CDR2 reads FNYEAQ (reference sequence). The CDR3 totals 16 residues. The CDR3 loop reads CASSLDFSLNTGELFF. CDR3 nucleotide sequence: TGTGCTAGCAGCTTAGACTTTAGTCTGAACACCGGGGAGCTGTTTTTT. The full variable domain, with the rest looked up from reference TRBV7-7 and TRBJ2-2, is GAGVSQSPRYKVTKRGQDVTLRCDPISSHATLYWYQQALGQGPEFLTYFNYEAQPDKSGLPSDRFSAERPEGSISTLTIQRTEQRDSAMYRCASSLDFSLNTGELFFGEGSRLTVL.

This chain uses TRBV6-5 with TRBJ1-1; D might be TRBD1 (5 bases). The CDR3 is 15 amino acids. Germline V CDR1 and CDR2: MNHEY, SVGAGI. Trimming removed 0 bases from V and 4 bases from J, with 12 bases in between. The CDR3 DNA reads as TGTGCCAGCAGTTACTCTGCAGGGTGGGTCACTGAAGCTTTCTTT. Translating gives CASSYSAGWVTEAFF.

The chain has TRBV10-3 and TRBJ1-1, with D possibly TRBD1 on 6 matching bases. The V end was cut by 6 bases, the J end by 8 bases, with 13 bases between. CDR3 length: 12 amino acids. The V gene's germline CDR1 is ENHRY and CDR2 SYGVKD. The CDR3 spells CAISQNREEAFF. The CDR3 DNA reads as TGTGCCATCAGCCAAAACAGGGAGGAAGCTTTCTTT.

This rearrangement joins TRBV5-6 to TRBJ1-1; 10 bases fit TRBD1. CDR1 SGHDT and CDR2 YYEEEE come from the germline V gene. V trimming: 4 bases; J trimming: 1 base; junction bases outside the gene matches: 7. CDR3 size: 16 residues. Written as DNA, the CDR3 is TGTGCCAGCAGCCAACCGGGACAGGGGCCGAACACTGAAGCTTTCTTT. This sequence encodes CASSQPGQGPNTEAFF.

The chain joins TRBV6-5 to TRBJ2-1, with 12 bases lining up with TRBD2. From germline, CDR1 is MNHEY and CDR2 SVGAGI. The CDR3 sequence is 15 residues long. Trimming removed 7 bases from V and 10 bases from J; junction bases left unmatched: 11. The CDR3 bases are TGTGCCAGCACGATCAGGACTAGCGGGACAGGAGAGCAGTTCTTC. This gives the protein CASTIRTSGTGEQFF.

V and J are TRBV28 and TRBJ1-5, with a weak D call TRBD1 (5 bases). The CDR3 runs 12 residues. CDR1 and CDR2 from the germline V gene are MDHEN and SYDVKM. The CDR3 DNA follows: TGTGCAACAGGCTTAGGAGATCAGCCCCAGCATTTT. It yields the protein CATGLGDQPQHF.

This sequence joins TRBV5-1 and TRBJ2-5; TRBD2 matches at 10 bases. With the DNA end fitting TRBJ2-7 better, the J assignment may be wrong. The CDR3 runs to 18 residues. Germline V lookup: CDR1 SGHRS, CDR2 YFSETQ. CDR3 in DNA: TGCGCCAGCAGCTTGTTTCTAGCGGGGGCCGATAGCTCCTACGAGCAGTACTTC. Translated: CASSLFLAGADSSYEQYF.